Included here is one TCR beta chain sequence, with context. As yet, its antigen is unknown. This entry comes from a study of beta chain features in type 1 diabetes. The study's findings and limits: Shorter templates might be favored by PCR, and equally so in patients and in controls. When VDJ junctions were examined, type 1 diabetes patients showed fewer insertions and more deletions. Cells with high TCR expression could be over-represented by cDNA sequencing. In all four CD4+ subsets, TCRB CDR3 length was significantly, moderately reduced in type 1 diabetes. For patients, the naive, central memory and Treg TCRB repertoires appeared more alike than for healthy donors.

The investigators reverse transcribed all of the isolated RNA, so they sequenced expressed TCRB transcripts. Libraries were prepared by immunoSEQ multiplex PCR; TCRdb keeps only in-frame clonotypes and omits some of them. The sample includes approximately 50,000 clones, about 64% seen only once; the top ten take over 0.25%. Trimming removed 1 base at V and 3 bases at J, with 10 bases between. CDR3 size: 15 residues. CDR1 is SEHNR and CDR2 is FQNEAQ in the germline V gene (reference sequence). Sequencing was done on a sample of stem cell memory CD4+ T cells from blood. V is TRBV7-9 and J is TRBJ1-5, with D perhaps TRBD1 (5 bases). The TCR originated in a woman in her twenties or thirties with type 1 diabetes. This CDR3 is CASSLDRPFNQPQHF. CDR3 in DNA: TGTGCCAGCAGCTTAGACAGGCCATTCAATCAGCCCCAGCATTTT.